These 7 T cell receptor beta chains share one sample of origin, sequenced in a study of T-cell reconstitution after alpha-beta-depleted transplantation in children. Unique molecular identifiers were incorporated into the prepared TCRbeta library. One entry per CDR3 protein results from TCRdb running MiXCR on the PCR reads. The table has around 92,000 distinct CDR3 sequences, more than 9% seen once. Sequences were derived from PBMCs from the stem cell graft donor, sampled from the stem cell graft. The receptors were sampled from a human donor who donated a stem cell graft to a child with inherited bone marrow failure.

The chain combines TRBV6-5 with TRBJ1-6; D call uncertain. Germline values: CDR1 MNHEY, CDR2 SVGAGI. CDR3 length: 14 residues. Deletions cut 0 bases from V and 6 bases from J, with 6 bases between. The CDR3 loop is CASSYSYSNSPLHF. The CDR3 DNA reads TGTGCCAGCAGTTACTCTTACAGTAATTCACCCCTCCACTTT.

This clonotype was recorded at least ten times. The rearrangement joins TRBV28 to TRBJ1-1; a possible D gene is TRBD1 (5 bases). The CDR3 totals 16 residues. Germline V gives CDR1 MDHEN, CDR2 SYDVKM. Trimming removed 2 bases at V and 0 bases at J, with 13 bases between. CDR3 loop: CASSLRTGAMNTEAFF. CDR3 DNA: TGTGCCAGCAGTTTACGTACCGGGGCTATGAACACTGAAGCTTTCTTT.

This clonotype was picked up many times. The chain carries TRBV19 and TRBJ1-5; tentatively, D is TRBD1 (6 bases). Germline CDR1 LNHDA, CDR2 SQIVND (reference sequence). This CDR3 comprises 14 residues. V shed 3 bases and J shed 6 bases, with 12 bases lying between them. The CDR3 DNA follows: TGTGCCAGTAGTATCACAGGGATCGGTCAGCCCCAGCATTTT. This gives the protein CASSITGIGQPQHF.

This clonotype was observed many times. DNA of the CDR3: TGCAGTGCTAGAGCCATAATCCGGGACTACCCTGAGCAGTTCTTC. Protein: CSARAIIRDYPEQFF. The genes are TRBV20-1 and TRBJ2-1; 7 nucleotides agree with TRBD2. Trimming cost V 1 base and J 9 bases; bases outside gene matches: 12. The CDR3 is 15 amino acids. Germline assignment: CDR1 DFQATT and CDR2 SNEGSKA (reference sequence).

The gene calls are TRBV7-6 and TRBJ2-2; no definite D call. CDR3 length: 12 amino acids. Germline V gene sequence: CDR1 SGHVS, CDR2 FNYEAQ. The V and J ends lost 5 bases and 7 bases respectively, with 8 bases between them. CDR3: CASSALGGELFF. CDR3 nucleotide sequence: TGTGCCAGCAGCGCCCTCGGCGGGGAGCTGTTTTTT. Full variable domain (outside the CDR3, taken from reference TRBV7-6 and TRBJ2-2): GAGVSQSPRYKVTKRGQDVALRCDPISGHVSLYWYRQALGQGPEFLTYFNYEAQQDKSGLPNDRFSAERPEGSISTLTIQRTEQRDSAMYRCASSALGGELFFGEGSRLTVL.

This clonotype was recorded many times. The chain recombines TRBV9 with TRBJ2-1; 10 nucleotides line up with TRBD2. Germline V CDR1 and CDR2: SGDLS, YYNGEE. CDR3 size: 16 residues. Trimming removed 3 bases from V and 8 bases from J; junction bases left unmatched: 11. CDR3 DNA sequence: TGTGCCAGCAGCGCCGCAGCGGGAGGGCCGGCGGATGAGCAGTTCTTC. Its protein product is CASSAAAGGPADEQFF.

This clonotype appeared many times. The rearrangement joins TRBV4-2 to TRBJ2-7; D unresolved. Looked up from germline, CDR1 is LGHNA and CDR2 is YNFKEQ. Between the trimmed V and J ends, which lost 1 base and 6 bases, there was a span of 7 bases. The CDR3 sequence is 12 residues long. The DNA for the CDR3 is TGTGCCAGCAGCCAAGTTTCTGGCGAGCAGTACTTC. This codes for CASSQVSGEQYF.